The next 12 T cell receptor beta chains were all read from a single sample in a study of T cell responses to AZD1222 COVID-19 vaccine. Some clones are missing from TCRdb's copy, which holds only in-frame ones; the method was immunoSEQ multiplex PCR. The profile shows more than 95,000 clones, about 87% of them singletons. The sequenced sample was peripheral blood, obtained on day 0 of AZD1222 vaccination. The receptors here all came from an adult in good health.

The chain has TRBV9 and TRBJ2-7, with 10 bases lining up with TRBD2. This CDR3 is built from 16 residues. Trimming removed 0 bases from V and 0 bases from J; junction bases left unmatched: 3. CDR1 is SGDLS, CDR2 YYNGEE, per germline. DNA for the CDR3: TGTGCCAGCAGCGTAGGGGGACTAGCGAGCTCCTACGAGCAGTACTTC. This sequence encodes CASSVGGLASSYEQYF.

V usage is TRBV28 and J usage is TRBJ1-5; tentative D call: TRBD1 (6 bases). Germline CDR1 MDHEN, CDR2 SYDVKM. The CDR3 consists of 12 residues. Deletions cut 5 bases from V and 7 bases from J, with 9 bases between. The CDR3 region is CASSEGGQPQHF. Here the CDR3 DNA reads TGTGCCAGCAGTGAGGGGGGGCAGCCCCAGCATTTT.

A remark on this clone: The junction departs from the called germline gene at one end, perhaps through a read error. This sequence joins TRBV27 and TRBJ1-5; D call uncertain. The germline gives CDR1 MNHEY, CDR2 SMNVEV (reference sequence). CDR3 size: 17 residues. The CDR3: CASSISGPPYSNQPQHF. The CDR3 DNA sequence: TGTGCCAGCAGTATATCTGGACCCCCATATAGCAATCAGCCCCAGCATTTT.

V and J are TRBV5-3 and TRBJ2-5, with TRBD1 matching over 9 bases. TRBV5-3 is reported as an ORF; its role is uncertain. This CDR3 has 14 amino acids. With 7 bases clipped from V and 6 bases from J, the junction kept 10 bases outside the gene matches. The CDR3 DNA follows: TGTGCCAGAGCCGGGACAGGGAGGGCAAAGACCCAGTACTTC. It specifies CARAGTGRAKTQYF.

The chain links TRBV11-2 to TRBJ1-3; D gene uncertain. Germline CDR1 reads SGHAT; CDR2 reads FQNNGV. The CDR3 sequence is 11 residues long. V shed 5 bases and J shed 9 bases, with 8 bases lying between them. The CDR3 DNA reads TGTGCCAGCAGCCCCGGGAGCACCATATATTTT. Amino acids: CASSPGSTIYF.

This chain joins TRBV7-3 and TRBJ2-1; D remains ambiguous. The CDR3 runs to 12 residues. The ends were cut back, 4 bases at V and 9 bases at J, with 10 bases in the middle. From germline, CDR1 is SGHTA and CDR2 FQGTGA. DNA for the CDR3: TGTGCCAGCAGCTCCAGCATGGGTGAGCAGTTCTTC. Translation gives CASSSSMGEQFF.

The chain links TRBV14 to TRBJ1-6; no definite D call. Trimming stripped 0 bases from V and 7 bases from J, with 13 bases between. The CDR3 is 16 amino acids. Germline CDR1 reads SGHDN; CDR2 reads FVKESK. The CDR3 DNA sequence: TGTGCCAGCAGCCAAGATCGAGTTTGGGAAAATTCACCCCTCCACTTT. It codes for CASSQDRVWENSPLHF.

This chain uses TRBV15 with TRBJ2-3; TRBD2 matches at 7 bases. The CDR3 consists of 18 residues. V lost 0 bases and J lost 6; bases outside the gene matches: 15. In germline, CDR1 is LNHNV, CDR2 YYDKDF (reference sequence). The CDR3 sequence is CATSRDRTSDPHSDTQYF. Written as DNA, the CDR3 is TGTGCCACCAGCAGAGACCGAACTAGCGACCCTCACAGTGATACGCAGTATTTT.

V and J are TRBV11-1 and TRBJ2-1; D may be TRBD1 or TRBD2 (6 bases each). CDR1 and CDR2 (germline): SGHAT, FQDESV (reference sequence). Trimming stripped 4 bases from V and 7 bases from J, with 17 bases between. The CDR3 has 15 amino acids. CDR3 DNA sequence: TGTGCCAGCAGCTCAGAACTAGGGGGGCTGAATGAGCAGTTCTTC. As protein: CASSSELGGLNEQFF.

The rearrangement links TRBV6-5 to TRBJ2-3; TRBD2 agrees at 10 bases. Unmatched junction bases numbered 0, after V lost 6 bases and J lost 6 bases. This CDR3 contains 12 residues. CDR1 is MNHEY and CDR2 is SVGAGI in the germline V gene. The CDR3 sequence: CASRAGGDTQYF. The CDR3 nucleotides read TGTGCCAGCAGAGCGGGGGGGGATACGCAGTATTTT.

The chain is built from TRBV6-1 and TRBJ1-6; 12 nucleotides match TRBD1. Per the germline V gene, CDR1 is MNHNS and CDR2 is SASEGT. This CDR3 is 19 amino acids long. The junction had 7 bases not matched to a gene; V was cut back by 1 base and J by 3 bases. The CDR3 sequence: CASSEEGTGGPYYNSPLHF. The CDR3 DNA is TGTGCCAGCAGTGAAGAAGGGACAGGGGGCCCCTACTATAATTCACCCCTCCACTTT.

This chain connects TRBV5-4 to TRBJ2-7, with 9 bases fitting TRBD1. The junction had 3 bases not matched to a gene; V was cut back by 2 bases and J by 3 bases. The CDR3 has 14 residues. The germline CDR1 and CDR2 sequences are SGHNT and YYREEE (reference sequence). As DNA, the CDR3 is TGTGCCAGCAGCTTCGACAGGGGGGTCTACGAGCAGTACTTC. As protein: CASSFDRGVYEQYF.